This T cell receptor (beta chain) was documented in a study of OX40 agonist ivuxolimab in advanced cancers. Whole-study context: Patients were around 83% male with ages about 20 to 79, mean about 54. Study-wide results and caveats: The study found that CD8+ T cells averaged more expanded clones than CD4+. Circulating CD4+ and CD8+ T cells showed clonal expansion by week 6 at 0.1 to 3.0 mg/kg. Partly responding patients at 0.1-3.0 mg/kg showed some of the smallest clonal expansion.

Sequenced by immunoSEQ multiplex PCR; TCRdb stores in-frame clones only, minus some. The repertoire includes roughly 82,000 clones, 89% of them detected once, and approximately 9.1% sits in the top ten. This clone turned up a few times. The antigen is undetermined. V gave up 4 bases and J gave up 9 bases, with 10 bases separating them. From germline, CDR1 is DFQATT and CDR2 SNEGSKA (reference sequence). This CDR3 spans 11 amino acids. This TCR was sampled from an adult with an advanced solid tumor such as melanoma, head and neck, liver or kidney cancer. Specimen: CD4+ or CD8+ T cells sorted from blood, collected in a trial of the OX40 agonist ivuxolimab. The chain recombines TRBV20-1 with TRBJ1-3; maybe TRBD1 (5 bases). The CDR3, as DNA: TGCAGTGCTACTGACAGTGTCACCATATATTTT. Its protein product is CSATDSVTIYF.